The present T cell receptor (beta chain) was sequenced within a study of HIV-infected patients and healthy controls (dated by TCRdb to the mid-2010s). In the case of this clonotype: It lacks a known antigen. This may stem from a read error, because a much larger clone lies one nucleotide away.

V is reduced by 9 bases and J by 0 bases, leaving a spacing of 18 bases between them. From its cysteine to its phenylalanine, the CDR3 spans 16 amino acids. The entry retains the CDR3 DNA only, 48 bases that are in frame from base 1. From a lookup of the germline V gene, CDR1 and CDR2 are SGHVS and FQNEAQ. The library relied on 5' RACE. TCRdb shows the sequencer as Illumina MiSeq. TCRdb's own reprocessing of the public reads used fastp at Q25 and MiXCR and kept productive beta chains. Rows are unified per CDR3 protein, each entry keeping the most common DNA and genes. Within this sample are roughly 70,000 distinct CDR3 sequences, with about 15% of them counted one time only. In total, the top ten clones hold around 5.9% of the sample.

Sample: CD4+ T cells from blood. This receptor was identified in a human donor in good health. Recombination linked TRBV7-8 to TRBJ2-1; 6 matching bases give a weak D call of TRBD2. The nucleotide sequence reads as follows: TGTGCCAGAAGCCCGTGGGGGGTTAGCTCCTACAATGAGCAGTTCTTC. Its product reads: CARSPWGVSSYNEQFF.